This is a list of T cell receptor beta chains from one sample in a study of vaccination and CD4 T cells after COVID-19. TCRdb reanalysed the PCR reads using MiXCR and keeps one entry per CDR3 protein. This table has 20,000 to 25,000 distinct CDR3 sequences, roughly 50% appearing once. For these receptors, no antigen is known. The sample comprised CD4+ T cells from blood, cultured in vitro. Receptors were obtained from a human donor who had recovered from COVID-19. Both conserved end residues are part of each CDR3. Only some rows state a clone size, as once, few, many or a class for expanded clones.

CASSYGEGGLSYEQYF,.,TRBJ2-7,TRBV10-3
CASSLNRNTIYF,.,TRBJ1-3,TRBV7-2
CASSLVSLTGNYGYTF,.,TRBJ1-2,TRBV27
CSARGETQYF,.,TRBJ2-5,TRBV20-1
CSARDRADTQYF,.,TRBJ2-3,TRBV20-1
CAWTGPGQGKETQYF,.,TRBJ2-5,TRBV30
CSARDTGVSSYEQYF,.,TRBJ2-7,TRBV20-1
CATSDWGTSGYNEQFF,.,TRBJ2-1,TRBV24-1
CASSPRVQPQHF,.,TRBJ1-5,TRBV6-2/TRBV6-3
CASSDGDTGELFF,once,TRBJ2-2,TRBV6-4
CASSLEGQLVDTQYF,.,TRBJ2-3,TRBV5-1